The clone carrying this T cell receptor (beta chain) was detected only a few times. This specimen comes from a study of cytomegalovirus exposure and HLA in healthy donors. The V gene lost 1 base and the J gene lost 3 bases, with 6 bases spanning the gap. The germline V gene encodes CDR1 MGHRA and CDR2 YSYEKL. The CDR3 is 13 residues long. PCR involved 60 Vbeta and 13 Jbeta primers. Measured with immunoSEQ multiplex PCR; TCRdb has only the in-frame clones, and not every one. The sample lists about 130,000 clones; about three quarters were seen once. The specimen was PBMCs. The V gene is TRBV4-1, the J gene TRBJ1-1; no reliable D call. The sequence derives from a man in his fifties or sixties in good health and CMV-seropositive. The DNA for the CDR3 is TGCGCCAGCAGCCAAGGGAGTTACACTGAAGCTTTCTTT. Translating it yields CASSQGSYTEAFF.